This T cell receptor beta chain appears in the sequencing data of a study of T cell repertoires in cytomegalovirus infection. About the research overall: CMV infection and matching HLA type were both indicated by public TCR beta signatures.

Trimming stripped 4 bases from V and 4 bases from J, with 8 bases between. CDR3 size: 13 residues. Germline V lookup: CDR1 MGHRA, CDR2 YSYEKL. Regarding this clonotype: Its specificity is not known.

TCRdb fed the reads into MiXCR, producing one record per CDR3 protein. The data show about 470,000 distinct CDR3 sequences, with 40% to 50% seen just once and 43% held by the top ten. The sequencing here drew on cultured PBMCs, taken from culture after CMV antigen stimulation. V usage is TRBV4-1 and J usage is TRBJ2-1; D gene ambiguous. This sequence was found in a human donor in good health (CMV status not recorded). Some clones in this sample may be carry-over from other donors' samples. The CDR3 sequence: CASSRQRYNEQFF. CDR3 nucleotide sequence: TGCGCCAGCAGCCGTCAAAGATACAATGAGCAGTTCTTC.